The next 32 T cell receptor beta chains were all read from a single sample in a study of T cells in Graves' hyperthyroidism and ophthalmopathy. RNA transcripts served as the template for amplifying TCR beta CDR3 regions. Carried out on the TCR CDR3, a first-round RT-PCR used the HTBI primer set. In TCRdb, the multiplex PCR reads were re-called with MiXCR into one record per CDR3 protein. This sample has roughly 93,000 distinct CDR3 sequences, with about 37% found just once. Sequencing was done on a sample of peripheral blood or thyroid tissue (not recorded which). The source of these receptors is a woman aged 25 to 39 with Graves' hyperthyroidism.

This clonotype has ten or more counts. This chain joins TRBV28 and TRBJ1-1; the D is unclear. CDR3 length equals 10 residues. Trimming stripped 11 bases from V and 3 bases from J, with 7 bases between. Germline-derived CDR1 and CDR2 are MDHEN and SYDVKM. CDR3 region: CAAGHTEAFF. CDR3 sequence (DNA): TGTGCCGCTGGGCACACTGAAGCTTTCTTT.

This clonotype was detected a few times. This rearrangement joins TRBV5-5 to TRBJ2-2, with TRBD2 identical over 13 bases. V was clipped by 2 bases and J by 2 bases; unmatched bases: 12. Germline V lookup: CDR1 SGHKS, CDR2 YYEKEE (reference sequence). The CDR3 covers 20 residues. The CDR3 here is CASSFSATSGRISNTGELFF. DNA of the CDR3: TGTGCCAGCAGCTTTTCCGCGACTAGCGGGAGGATATCAAACACCGGGGAGCTGTTTTTT. Combining the CDR3 with reference TRBV5-5 and TRBJ2-2 gives the whole variable domain DAGVTQSPTHLIKTRGQQVTLRCSPISGHKSVSWYQQVLGQGPQFIFQYYEKEERGRGNFPDRFSARQFPNYSSELNVNALLLGDSALYLCASSFSATSGRISNTGELFFGEGSRLTVL.

V usage is TRBV9 and J usage is TRBJ1-5; D gene uncertain. The CDR3 is 13 amino acids. Trimming cost V 4 bases and J 11 bases, with 16 bases left between them. Germline assignment: CDR1 SGDLS and CDR2 YYNGEE. The CDR3: CASSPVEQETQHF. The CDR3 DNA sequence: TGTGCCAGCAGCCCCGTGGAACAAGAGACCCAGCATTTT.

There are many counts of this clonotype. The chain is built from TRBV5-8 and TRBJ1-5, with 9 bases matching TRBD1. V was pared by 2 bases and J by 5 bases, with 5 bases of the junction left unmatched. Per germline, CDR1 SGHTS and CDR2 YDEGEE. The CDR3 sequence is 15 residues long. CDR3 in amino acids: CASSFRGQGYQPQHF. In DNA form, the CDR3 reads TGTGCCAGCAGCTTCCGGGGACAGGGTTATCAGCCCCAGCATTTT.

A remark on this clonotype: Compared with germline, one end of the junction differs, possibly owing to a read error. This chain connects TRBV2 to TRBJ1-5; D is ambiguous. The CDR3 totals 14 residues. Germline V gene sequence: CDR1 SNHLY, CDR2 FYNNEI. As DNA, the CDR3 is TGTGCCAGCAGAGAAGACGGCCCCAATCAGCCCCAGCATTTT. Translated, it gives CASREDGPNQPQHF.

This clonotype was counted a few times. J is TRBJ1-3 and V is TRBV28, with 7 bases lining up with TRBD1. CDR1 is MDHEN and CDR2 is SYDVKM in the germline V gene. The CDR3 consists of 15 residues. V lost 4 bases, J lost 2 bases, and 5 bases stayed unmatched. The CDR3 is CASSSYRGAGNTIYF. The DNA of the CDR3 is TGTGCCAGCAGTTCCTACAGGGGCGCTGGAAACACCATATATTTT.

This clonotype appeared many times. The chain links TRBV5-1 to TRBJ2-5; D is unclear. The ends were cut back, 3 bases at V and 5 bases at J, with 17 bases in the middle. Germline loops: CDR1 SGHRS, CDR2 YFSETQ. This CDR3 is built from 15 residues. The CDR3 loop reads CASSSTSGYVETQYF. CDR3 DNA: TGCGCCAGCAGCTCGACGAGTGGGTACGTGGAGACCCAGTACTTC.

The chain recombines TRBV15 with TRBJ2-5, with TRBD2 matching 11 bases. The germline CDR1 and CDR2 sequences are LNHNV and YYDKDF (reference sequence). The junction had 15 bases not matched to a gene; V was cut back by 10 bases and J by 5 bases. This CDR3 contains 16 residues. CDR3 protein: CASSLKGLAVGETQYF. The CDR3 DNA is TGTGCCAGCAGTTTAAAGGGACTAGCGGTGGGGGAGACCCAGTACTTC. Looking up the rest from reference TRBV15 and TRBJ2-5 gives the full variable domain: DAMVIQNPRYQVTQFGKPVTLSCSQTLNHNVMYWYQQKSSQAPKLLFHYYDKDFNNEADTPDNFQSRRPNTSFCFLDIRSPGLGDTAMYLCASSLKGLAVGETQYFGPGTRLLVL.

The rearrangement links TRBV10-3 to TRBJ2-6; no reliable D call. The CDR3 runs 13 residues. V lost 7 bases and J lost 4, with 8 bases in between. Germline lookup yields CDR1 ENHRY and CDR2 SYGVKD. The CDR3 here is CAIKPAGANVLTF. The DNA for the CDR3 is TGTGCCATCAAGCCGGCGGGGGCCAACGTCCTGACTTTC.

V and J are TRBV28 and TRBJ1-5, with 8 positions matching TRBD1. This CDR3 has 15 amino acids. V was clipped by 4 bases and J by 7 bases; unmatched bases: 9. Germline CDR1 MDHEN, CDR2 SYDVKM. CDR3 sequence reads: CASSYPTGEGQPQHF. CDR3 sequence (DNA): TGTGCCAGCAGTTACCCGACAGGGGAGGGCCAGCCCCAGCATTTT.

As concerns this clonotype: Because it lacks the conserved phenylalanine or tryptophan at the end, this CDR3 is likely a read error. The chain employs TRBV2 and TRBJ2-7, with TRBD2 matching 8 bases. This CDR3 has 14 amino acids. Losses at the gene ends were 4 bases for V and 2 bases for J; bases not matched to a gene: 4. Germline V lookup: CDR1 SNHLY, CDR2 FYNNEI. The CDR3 is CASSVAGGPYEQYS. In nucleotides, the CDR3 is TGTGCCAGCAGTGTTGCGGGAGGCCCCTACGAGCAGTACTCC.

This clonotype appeared many times. The chain joins TRBV7-2 to TRBJ2-2; D is unresolved. The V end was cut by 7 bases, the J end by 7 bases, with 10 bases between. CDR3 size: 12 residues. From germline, CDR1 is SGHTA and CDR2 FQGNSA. The chain's CDR3 is CASTIGFGELFF. CDR3 sequence (DNA): TGTGCCAGCACCATAGGTTTCGGGGAGCTGTTTTTT. The complete variable domain, with remaining parts taken from reference TRBV7-2 and TRBJ2-2, reads GAGVSQSPSNKVTEKGKDVELRCDPISGHTALYWYRQSLGQGLEFLIYFQGNSAPDKSGLPSDRFSAERTGGSVSTLTIQRTQQEDSAVYLCASTIGFGELFFGEGSRLTVL.

This clonotype was counted at least ten times. This chain links TRBV7-9 with TRBJ2-2; 8 bases align to TRBD2. The germline V gene has CDR1 SEHNR and CDR2 FQNEAQ (reference sequence). This CDR3 comprises 13 residues. V shed 11 bases and J 5 bases; nucleotides not matched to a gene: 7. Here the CDR3 DNA reads TGTGCCCCCAGCGGGAGAGGGACCGGGGAGCTGTTTTTT. The encoded protein is CAPSGRGTGELFF.

The rearrangement joins TRBV12-3 or TRBV12-4 to TRBJ2-7; the D gene could be TRBD1 or TRBD2 (5 bases each). Trimming removed 2 bases at V and 6 bases at J, with 17 bases between. This CDR3 has 15 residues. The DNA of the CDR3 is TGTGCCAGCAGTTTATTTCCAGGGACGTTTGGCGAGCAGTACTTC. Residues: CASSLFPGTFGEQYF.

The table lists this clonotype with many counts. The chain couples TRBV19 to TRBJ1-2; the match to TRBD1 covers 7 bases. The length of the CDR3 is 15 residues. With 0 bases clipped from V and 1 base from J, the junction kept 2 bases outside the gene matches. Germline V gene sequence: CDR1 LNHDA, CDR2 SQIVND (reference sequence). The CDR3: CASSIERGHNYGYTF. CDR3 nucleotide sequence: TGTGCCAGTAGTATAGAAAGGGGGCATAACTATGGCTACACCTTC.

The chain combines TRBV11-2 with TRBJ2-6; tentatively, D is TRBD1 (5 bases). This CDR3 comprises 15 residues. Germline V gives CDR1 SGHAT, CDR2 FQNNGV. V lost 5 bases to trimming and J lost 4 bases, with 12 bases between them. The CDR3 DNA follows: TGTGCCAGCAGCCAAGAGAGACAGGGGGCCAACGTCCTGACTTTC. Translation: CASSQERQGANVLTF.

A word on this clonotype: A much larger clone differs by one base, so this may be a read error. The rearrangement uses TRBV7-3 and TRBJ2-3; 7 bases match TRBD1. In germline, CDR1 is SGHTA, CDR2 FQGTGA. CDR3 length: 14 amino acids. CDR3 DNA: TGTGCCAGCAGCTTTCGACAGGGTGAAGATACGCGGTATTTT. Translating it yields CASSFRQGEDTRYF.

This clonotype was found many times. The chain carries TRBV7-9 and TRBJ2-2; TRBD1 is a possible D gene (5 bases). The CDR3 is 15 residues long. Germline V gene data show CDR1 as SEHNR and CDR2 as FQNEAQ (reference sequence). Trimming cost V 5 bases and J 0 bases, with 10 bases left between them. For the CDR3, the DNA is TGTGCCAGCAGCAGCCAGACAGCGAACACCGGGGAGCTGTTTTTT. This gives the protein CASSSQTANTGELFF.

This clonotype showed up just a few times. The CDR3 DNA is TGTGCCAGCAGTTACAGTACTAGCGGCCACAATGAGCAGTTCTTC. As protein: CASSYSTSGHNEQFF. This chain uses TRBV6-5 with TRBJ2-1, with TRBD2 matching 8 bases. V lost 2 bases and J lost 5; bases outside the gene matches: 5. Germline CDR1 MNHEY, CDR2 SVGAGI. The CDR3 runs to 15 residues.

The rearrangement joins TRBV6-6 to TRBJ1-6; weak D call: TRBD1 (5 bases). V was pared by 6 bases and J by 7 bases, with 13 bases between. This CDR3 has 14 residues. CDR1 and CDR2 from the germline V gene are MNHNY and SVGAGI (reference sequence). The CDR3 sequence is CASRVAGRNSPLHF. The CDR3 coding sequence is TGTGCCAGCAGGGTAGCGGGGCGGAATTCACCCCTCCACTTT.

This clonotype was recorded only once. A read error may be the cause here, since a much bigger clone is one base away. The CDR3: CASSSGRLYNSPLHF. The CDR3 DNA follows: TGTGCCAGCAGTTCGGGGCGCCTCTATAATTCACCCCTCCACTTT. The rearrangement joins TRBV2 to TRBJ1-6; D perhaps matches TRBD1 (5 bases). Germline V lookup: CDR1 SNHLY, CDR2 FYNNEI. V was clipped by 5 bases and J by 3 bases, with 11 bases between them. The CDR3 length is 15 residues.

This clonotype was seen repeatedly, ten times or more. CDR3 DNA: TGTGCCAGCAGCCTCCTTCAGGGGGCAACTGAAGCTTTCTTT. Its translation is CASSLLQGATEAFF. V is TRBV7-2 and J is TRBJ1-1, with 8 bases identical to TRBD1. The CDR3 is made up of 14 amino acids. Unmatched junction bases numbered 7, after V lost 5 bases and J lost 5 bases. Looked up from germline, CDR1 is SGHTA and CDR2 is FQGNSA.

This clonotype came up many times. J is TRBJ2-3 and V is TRBV5-1; 8 nucleotides align to TRBD2. V was pared by 6 bases and J by 4 bases, with 4 bases of the junction left unmatched. The CDR3 has 13 amino acids. In germline, CDR1 is SGHRS, CDR2 YFSETQ. For the CDR3, the DNA is TGCGCCAGCAAGCGGGAGAGAGCAGATACGCAGTATTTT. Protein: CASKRERADTQYF.

The V and J genes are TRBV2 and TRBJ2-7, with 13 bases lining up with TRBD2. V trimming: 2 bases; J trimming: 11 bases; junction bases outside the gene matches: 6. CDR1 and CDR2 (germline): SNHLY, FYNNEI. This CDR3 region has 14 residues. CDR3 in amino acids: CASSESLTSGREYF. The DNA for the CDR3 is TGTGCCAGCAGTGAATCCTTAACTAGCGGGAGGGAGTACTTC. Together with reference TRBV2 and TRBJ2-7, the CDR3 gives the full variable domain: EPEVTQTPSHQVTQMGQEVILRCVPISNHLYFYWYRQILGQKVEFLVSFYNNEISEKSEIFDDQFSVERPDGSNFTLKIRSTKLEDSAMYFCASSESLTSGREYFGPGTRLTVT.

This clonotype has at least ten counts. This chain links TRBV27 with TRBJ2-5; D is uncertain. This CDR3 has 11 residues. Trimming left V 7 bases short and J 1 base short, with 4 bases between. Germline assignment: CDR1 MNHEY and CDR2 SMNVEV (reference sequence). As DNA, the CDR3 is TGTGCCAGCACTTTCCAAGAGACCCAGTACTTC. This encodes CASTFQETQYF.

This clonotype was seen many times. The J gene is TRBJ2-5, the V gene TRBV9; TRBD1 agrees at 10 bases. The trim removed 2 bases at V and 5 bases at J, leaving 6 bases unmatched. This CDR3 has 15 residues. From germline, CDR1 is SGDLS and CDR2 YYNGEE. The CDR3 DNA reads TGTGCCAGCAGCGTTCGACAGGGGGCCTGGGAGACCCAGTACTTC. It is translated as CASSVRQGAWETQYF.

This clonotype was detected many times. This chain links TRBV5-6 with TRBJ1-4; 11 bases are shared with TRBD1. J gave up 8 bases and V 4 bases, and 16 bases lay outside the gene matches. CDR1 and CDR2 from the germline V gene are SGHDT and YYEEEE. The CDR3 sequence is 18 residues long. CDR3 loop: CASSGWTGGIYRNEKLFF. The CDR3 region has the DNA TGTGCCAGCAGCGGGTGGACAGGGGGCATTTATCGGAACGAAAAACTGTTTTTT.

This clonotype has at least ten counts. CDR3 DNA sequence: TGTGCCAGCAGTTTCCCGCTTCCCACTTTGGAGACCCAGTACTTC. The encoded protein is CASSFPLPTLETQYF. The chain carries TRBV28 and TRBJ2-5, with no clear D. The CDR3 sequence is 15 residues long. Germline CDR1 reads MDHEN; CDR2 reads SYDVKM. V was trimmed by 3 bases and J by 5 bases, leaving 16 bases between them. The full variable domain, its missing parts supplied by reference TRBV28 and TRBJ2-5, is DVKVTQSSRYLVKRTGEKVFLECVQDMDHENMFWYRQDPGLGLRLIYFSYDVKMKEKGDIPEGYSVSREKKERFSLILESASTNQTSMYLCASSFPLPTLETQYFGPGTRLLVL.

There are many counts of this clonotype. This chain joins TRBV18 and TRBJ1-6; TRBD1 agrees at 9 bases. CDR1 is KGHSH and CDR2 is LQKENI in the germline V gene. This CDR3 is built from 14 residues. V shed 5 bases and J 8 bases; nucleotides not matched to a gene: 4. The DNA for the CDR3 is TGTGCCAGCTCAATCCGGGACAGGGATTCACCCCTCCACTTT. This codes for CASSIRDRDSPLHF.

The CDR3 nucleotides are TGTGCCAGCAGCGTACTACCGGGACATTCGAACACTGAAGCTTTCTTT. This translates into CASSVLPGHSNTEAFF. The chain carries TRBV5-4 and TRBJ1-1; perhaps TRBD1 as D (6 bases). The CDR3 length is 16 residues. Germline-derived CDR1 and CDR2 are SGHNT and YYREEE (reference sequence). The V end lost 4 bases, the J end lost 1 base, and 17 bases lay between the germline ends. Drawing the rest from reference TRBV5-4 and TRBJ1-1, the complete variable domain is ETGVTQSPTHLIKTRGQQVTLRCSSQSGHNTVSWYQQALGQGPQFIFQYYREEENGRGNFPPRFSGLQFPNYSSELNVNALELDDSALYLCASSVLPGHSNTEAFFGQGTRLTVV.

This clonotype was observed many times. V is TRBV13 and J is TRBJ1-5, with D possibly TRBD1 on 5 matching bases. Looked up from germline, CDR1 is PRHDT and CDR2 is FYEKMQ (reference sequence). The germline V and J ends were trimmed by 3 bases and 1 base, with 10 bases remaining between them. The CDR3 contains 15 residues. The DNA of the CDR3 is TGTGCCAGCAGCTTTTCAGGGTTAAGCAATCAGCCCCAGCATTTT. Translation gives CASSFSGLSNQPQHF.

This chain joins TRBV15 and TRBJ1-3; D not resolved. V was trimmed by 0 bases and J by 0 bases, leaving 12 bases between them. This CDR3 is 17 amino acids long. Germline CDR1 LNHNV, CDR2 YYDKDF (reference sequence). The CDR3 DNA is TGTGCCACCAGCAGAGATTATGGGGATTTCTCTGGAAACACCATATATTTT. Translation gives CATSRDYGDFSGNTIYF. Drawing the rest from reference TRBV15 and TRBJ1-3, the complete variable domain is DAMVIQNPRYQVTQFGKPVTLSCSQTLNHNVMYWYQQKSSQAPKLLFHYYDKDFNNEADTPDNFQSRRPNTSFCFLDIRSPGLGDTAMYLCATSRDYGDFSGNTIYFGEGSWLTVV.